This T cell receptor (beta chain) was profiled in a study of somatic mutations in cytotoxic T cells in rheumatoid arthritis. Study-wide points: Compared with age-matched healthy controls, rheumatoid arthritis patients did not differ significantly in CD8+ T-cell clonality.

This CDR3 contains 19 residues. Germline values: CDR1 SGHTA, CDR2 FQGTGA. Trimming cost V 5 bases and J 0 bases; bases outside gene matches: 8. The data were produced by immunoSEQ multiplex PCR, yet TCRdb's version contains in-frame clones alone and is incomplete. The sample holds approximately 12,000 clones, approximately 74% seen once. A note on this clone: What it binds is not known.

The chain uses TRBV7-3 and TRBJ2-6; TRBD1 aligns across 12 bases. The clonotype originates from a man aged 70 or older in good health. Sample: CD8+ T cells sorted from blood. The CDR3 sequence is CASSQRGTGGLSGANVLTF. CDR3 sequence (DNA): TGTGCCAGCAGCCAAAGAGGGACAGGGGGCCTCTCTGGGGCCAACGTCCTGACTTTC. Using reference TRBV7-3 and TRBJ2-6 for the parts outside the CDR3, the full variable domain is GAGVSQTPSNKVTEKGKYVELRCDPISGHTALYWYRQSLGQGPEFLIYFQGTGAADDSGLPNDRFFAVRPEGSVSTLKIQRTERGDSAVYLCASSQRGTGGLSGANVLTFGAGSRLTVL.